The clone carrying this T cell receptor beta chain was observed many times. What it binds is not known. A sample-barcoded 5' primer and a J-beta primer mix were used in a second PCR of roughly 6 to 11 cycles. Sequencing of every sample gave 2.5 million or more CDR3-containing paired-end reads. TCRdb reanalysed the 5' RACE reads using MiXCR and keeps one entry per CDR3 protein. Of approximately 320,000 distinct CDR3 sequences detected, less than 30% appear once; the ten largest clones hold about 30%. The sample comes from a study of blood T cells in healthy people across ages. The study's findings and limits: A greater number of naive CD4+ cells and higher diversity distinguished long-lived donors from aged donors.

The sample consisted of blood. This TCR derives from a woman between 65 and 79 years old in good health.

CDR3 loop: CASSYLAGAYEQYF. CDR3 coding DNA: TGTGCCAGCAGCTACCTCGCGGGGGCCTACGAGCAGTACTTC. V usage is TRBV7-6 and J usage is TRBJ2-7; TRBD2 agrees at 7 bases. This CDR3 region has 14 residues. Germline lookup yields CDR1 SGHVS and CDR2 FNYEAQ. Trimming cost V 4 bases and J 2 bases; bases outside gene matches: 5.